Listed here are 2 T cell receptor beta chains from one sample, sequenced in a study of T cells in Graves' hyperthyroidism and ophthalmopathy. RNA transcripts served as the template for amplifying TCR beta CDR3 regions. The TCR CDR3 was amplified in a first-round RT-PCR using the HTBI primer set. MiXCR was run by TCRdb on the multiplex PCR reads, yielding one entry per CDR3 protein. The table shows approximately 590,000 distinct CDR3 sequences, with more than 15% occurring only once. The sample taken for sequencing was blood. The origin of the receptors is a woman between 25 and 40 years old with Graves' hyperthyroidism.

The table lists this clonotype with many counts. The J gene is TRBJ2-3, the V gene TRBV27; the D gene is possibly TRBD1 (5 bases). The CDR3 is made up of 13 amino acids. The V gene's germline CDR1 is MNHEY and CDR2 SMNVEV (reference sequence). V lost 6 bases and J 2 bases, leaving 9 bases between the germline ends. As DNA, the CDR3 is TGTGCCAGCAGGGCGACAGTCACAGATACGCAGTATTTT. Amino acids: CASRATVTDTQYF.

Remarks on this clonotype: Possible read error: a much larger clone is one base away. This chain links TRBV7-9 with TRBJ2-1; TRBD2 might be the D (5 bases). V was trimmed by 5 bases and J by 4 bases, leaving 6 bases between them. The CDR3 spans 12 residues. Germline CDR1 is SEHNR and CDR2 is FQNEAQ (reference sequence). CDR3 coding DNA: TGTGCCAGCAGCCGGGAATACAATGAGCAGTTCTTC. Protein: CASSREYNEQFF.